This TCR beta chain was profiled in a study of blood T cell repertoires in COVID-19. In the study overall: Acute and convalescent COVID-19 specimens originated in the United States, Italy and Spain. PBMCs, B-cell-depleted T cells, or T cells provided the cDNA or gDNA that made up the material.

The assay was immunoSEQ multiplex PCR, and TCRdb's table has in-frame clones only and misses some. The repertoire holds 150,000 or so clones, with around 84% as singletons. The CDR3 covers 12 residues. Per germline, CDR1 MNHEY and CDR2 SVGAGI. V dropped 5 bases and J dropped 11 bases, with 10 bases sitting between them. The V gene is TRBV6-5, the J gene TRBJ1-6, with a tentative D call TRBD1 (5 bases). The sample consisted of peripheral blood. The receptor was isolated from a man at least 80 years old with acute or convalescent COVID-19. The CDR3 protein is CASSRGATPLHF. CDR3 in DNA: TGTGCCAGCAGTAGGGGCGCGACACCCCTCCACTTT.